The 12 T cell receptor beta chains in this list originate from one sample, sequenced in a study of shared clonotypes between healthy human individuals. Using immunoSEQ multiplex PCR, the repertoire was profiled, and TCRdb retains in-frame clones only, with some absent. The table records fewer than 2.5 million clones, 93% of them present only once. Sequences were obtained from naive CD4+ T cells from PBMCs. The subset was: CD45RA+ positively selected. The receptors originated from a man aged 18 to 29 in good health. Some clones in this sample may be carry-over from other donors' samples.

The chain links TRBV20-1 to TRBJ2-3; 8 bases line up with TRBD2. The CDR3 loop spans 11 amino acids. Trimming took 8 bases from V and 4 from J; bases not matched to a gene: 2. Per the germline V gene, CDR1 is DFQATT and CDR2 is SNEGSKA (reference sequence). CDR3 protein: CSTGGADTQYF. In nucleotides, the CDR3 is TGCAGTACGGGAGGGGCAGATACGCAGTATTTT.

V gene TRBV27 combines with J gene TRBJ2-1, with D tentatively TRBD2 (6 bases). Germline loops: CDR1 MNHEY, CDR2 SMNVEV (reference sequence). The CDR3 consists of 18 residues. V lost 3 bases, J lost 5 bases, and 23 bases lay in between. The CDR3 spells CASSFRGDRRARNNEQFF. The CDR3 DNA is TGTGCCAGCAGTTTTCGTGGGGATAGGAGGGCAAGAAACAATGAGCAGTTCTTC.

The CDR3 sequence is CASSSPGKVGYGYTF. CDR3 DNA sequence: TGTGCCAGCAGCTCCCCGGGAAAGGTTGGCTATGGCTACACCTTC. The chain is built from TRBV5-4 and TRBJ1-2; no definite D call. V was cut by 3 bases and J by 4 bases, with 16 bases left in between. CDR3 length: 15 residues. The germline V gene has CDR1 SGHNT and CDR2 YYREEE (reference sequence).

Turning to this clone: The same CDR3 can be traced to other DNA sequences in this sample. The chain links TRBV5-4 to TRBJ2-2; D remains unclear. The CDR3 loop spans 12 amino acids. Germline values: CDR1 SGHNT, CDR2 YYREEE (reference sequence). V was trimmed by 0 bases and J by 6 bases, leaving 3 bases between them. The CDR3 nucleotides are TGTGCCAGCAGCTTGGGCCCCGGGGAGCTGTTTTTT. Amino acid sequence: CASSLGPGELFF.

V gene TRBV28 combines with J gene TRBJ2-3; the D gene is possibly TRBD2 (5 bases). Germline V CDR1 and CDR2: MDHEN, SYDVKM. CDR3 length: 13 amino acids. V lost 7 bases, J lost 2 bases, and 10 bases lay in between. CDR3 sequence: CASIQRPTDTQYF. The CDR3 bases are TGTGCCAGCATACAGCGGCCCACAGATACGCAGTATTTT.

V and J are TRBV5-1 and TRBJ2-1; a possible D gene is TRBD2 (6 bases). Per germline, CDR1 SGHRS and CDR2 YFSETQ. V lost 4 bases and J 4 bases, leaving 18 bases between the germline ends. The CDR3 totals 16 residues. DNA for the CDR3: TGCGCCAGCAGCAGAGTAGAACTAGCAGATTACAATGAGCAGTTCTTC. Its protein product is CASSRVELADYNEQFF.

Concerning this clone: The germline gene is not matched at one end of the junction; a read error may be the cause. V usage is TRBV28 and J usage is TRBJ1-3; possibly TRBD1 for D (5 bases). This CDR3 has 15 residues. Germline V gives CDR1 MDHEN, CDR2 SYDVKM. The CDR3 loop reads CASSPGLRIGDTIYF. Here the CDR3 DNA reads TGTGCCAGCAGTCCAGGGTTAAGAATTGGAGACACCATATATTTT.

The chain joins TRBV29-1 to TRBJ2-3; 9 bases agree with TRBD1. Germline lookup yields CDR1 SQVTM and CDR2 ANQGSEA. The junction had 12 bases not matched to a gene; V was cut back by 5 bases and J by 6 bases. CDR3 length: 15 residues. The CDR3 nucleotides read TGCAGCGTTATTCGGCAACAGGGGGCGGTCGATACGCAGTATTTT. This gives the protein CSVIRQQGAVDTQYF.

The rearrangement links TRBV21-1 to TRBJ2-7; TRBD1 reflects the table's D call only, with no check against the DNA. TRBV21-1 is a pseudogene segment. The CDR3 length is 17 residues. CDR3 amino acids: CASSKAGQDKSRREQYF. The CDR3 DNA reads TGTGCCAGCAGCAAAGCGGGTCAGGACAAGTCTCGGAGAGAGCAGTACTTC.

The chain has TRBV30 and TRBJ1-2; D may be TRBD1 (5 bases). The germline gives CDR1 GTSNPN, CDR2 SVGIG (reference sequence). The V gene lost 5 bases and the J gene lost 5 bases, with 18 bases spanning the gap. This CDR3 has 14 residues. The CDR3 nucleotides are TGTGCCTGGGGCGGGACCCCCCGTTCGTATGGCTACACCTTC. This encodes CAWGGTPRSYGYTF.

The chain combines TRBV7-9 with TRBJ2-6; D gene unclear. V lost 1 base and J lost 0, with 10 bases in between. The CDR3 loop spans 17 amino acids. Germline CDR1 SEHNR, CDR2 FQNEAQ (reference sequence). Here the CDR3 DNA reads TGTGCCAGCAGCTTAGGGTTTCGGCTCTCTGGGGCCAACGTCCTGACTTTC. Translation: CASSLGFRLSGANVLTF.

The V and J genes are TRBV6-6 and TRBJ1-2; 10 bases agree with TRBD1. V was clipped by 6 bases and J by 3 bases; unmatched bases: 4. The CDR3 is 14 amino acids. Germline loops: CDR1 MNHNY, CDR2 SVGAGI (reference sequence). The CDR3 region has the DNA TGTGCCAGCAGGACAGGGGGCTGGCACTATGGCTACACCTTC. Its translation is CASRTGGWHYGYTF.